A selection of T cell receptor beta chains follows, all from one sample in a study of T cells after posttransplantation cyclophosphamide. Profiling relied on immunoSEQ multiplex PCR, and the TCRdb table lists in-frame clones only, not all of them. The sample presents roughly 34,000 clones, none singletons. What was sequenced was PBMCs. These receptors all come from a woman in her thirties in good health and a related stem cell transplant donor. Both conserved end residues are part of each CDR3. Each record gives: D gene, V gene, clone size, J gene, CDR3 protein, CDR3 DNA. A D gene is named only where the DNA matches it firmly. Size tells how often a clone was seen (once, few, many) or the class of an expanded clone, and some rows leave it out.

D gene: .
V gene: TRBV5-8
clone size: many
J gene: TRBJ1-6
CDR3 protein: CASSLVLGQYNSPLHF
CDR3 DNA: TGTGCCAGCAGCTTGGTTCTGGGGCAGTATAATTCACCCCTCCACTTT

D gene: TRBD1
V gene: TRBV15
clone size: few
J gene: TRBJ2-2
CDR3 protein: CATSRETGANTGELFF
CDR3 DNA: TGTGCCACCAGCAGAGAAACAGGGGCGAACACCGGGGAGCTGTTTTTT

D gene: TRBD1
V gene: TRBV7-9
clone size: many
J gene: TRBJ2-7
CDR3 protein: CASTHRDRAGEQYF
CDR3 DNA: TGTGCCAGCACCCACCGGGACAGGGCAGGCGAGCAGTACTTC

D gene: .
V gene: TRBV5-4
clone size: many
J gene: TRBJ1-1
CDR3 protein: CASKSSRDTEAFF
CDR3 DNA: TGTGCCAGCAAGTCCTCAAGGGACACTGAAGCTTTCTTT

D gene: TRBD2
V gene: TRBV2
clone size: many
J gene: TRBJ2-1
CDR3 protein: CASSEGGRHEQFF
CDR3 DNA: TGTGCCAGCAGTGAGGGGGGGAGACATGAGCAGTTCTTC

D gene: TRBD2
V gene: TRBV6-1
clone size: many
J gene: TRBJ2-3
CDR3 protein: CASMIGGKTDTQYF
CDR3 DNA: TGTGCCAGCATGATCGGGGGGAAGACAGATACGCAGTATTTT

D gene: .
V gene: TRBV4-3
clone size: many
J gene: TRBJ2-1
CDR3 protein: CASSPEVGGSYNEQFF
CDR3 DNA: TGCGCCAGCAGCCCAGAGGTGGGGGGCTCCTACAATGAGCAGTTCTTC

D gene: .
V gene: TRBV14
clone size: many
J gene: TRBJ1-1
CDR3 protein: CASSFGLIAEAFF
CDR3 DNA: TGTGCCAGCAGCTTCGGACTGATCGCTGAAGCTTTCTTT

D gene: .
V gene: TRBV18
clone size: many
J gene: TRBJ2-1
CDR3 protein: CASSPRVGAANEQFF
CDR3 DNA: TGTGCCAGCTCACCACGGGTGGGGGCGGCCAATGAGCAGTTCTTC

D gene: TRBD1
V gene: TRBV6-2/TRBV6-3
clone size: many
J gene: TRBJ1-1
CDR3 protein: CASKREGGAGAARGAFF
CDR3 DNA: TGTGCCAGCAAAAGGGAAGGGGGCGCAGGAGCAGCAAGGGGCGCTTTCTTT

D gene: .
V gene: TRBV7-2
clone size: many
J gene: TRBJ1-2
CDR3 protein: CASSLFRQNYGYTF
CDR3 DNA: TGTGCCAGCAGCTTATTTAGACAGAACTATGGCTACACCTTC

D gene: .
V gene: TRBV9
clone size: .
J gene: TRBJ1-3
CDR3 protein: CASSAGLPGNTIYF
CDR3 DNA: TGTGCCAGCAGCGCAGGGCTTCCAGGAAACACCATATATTTT

D gene: TRBD1
V gene: TRBV12-3/TRBV12-4
clone size: few
J gene: TRBJ2-1
CDR3 protein: CASSPGTASYNEQFF
CDR3 DNA: TGTGCCAGCAGCCCCGGGACAGCCTCCTACAATGAGCAGTTCTTC

D gene: .
V gene: TRBV2
clone size: many
J gene: TRBJ2-3
CDR3 protein: CASSERISTDTQYF
CDR3 DNA: TGTGCCAGCAGTGAGCGGATTAGCACAGATACGCAGTATTTT

D gene: TRBD2
V gene: TRBV6-2/TRBV6-3
clone size: many
J gene: TRBJ2-2
CDR3 protein: CASSYLPRASGGPRGTGELFF
CDR3 DNA: TGTGCCAGCAGTTATCTTCCTCGAGCTAGCGGGGGCCCCCGGGGCACCGGGGAGCTGTTTTTT

D gene: .
V gene: TRBV7-7
clone size: many
J gene: TRBJ2-2
CDR3 protein: CASSPGRVVRTGELFF
CDR3 DNA: TGTGCCAGCAGCCCTGGCAGGGTAGTAAGGACCGGGGAGCTGTTTTTT

D gene: .
V gene: TRBV6-2/TRBV6-3
clone size: many
J gene: TRBJ2-2
CDR3 protein: CASKVLKATGELFF
CDR3 DNA: TGTGCCAGCAAGGTCCTGAAGGCCACCGGGGAGCTGTTTTTT

D gene: TRBD1
V gene: TRBV6-5
clone size: many
J gene: TRBJ1-2
CDR3 protein: CASSLLTGDQGYTF
CDR3 DNA: TGTGCCAGCAGTCTCCTGACAGGGGATCAGGGCTACACCTTC

D gene: TRBD1
V gene: TRBV6-5
clone size: few
J gene: TRBJ1-2
CDR3 protein: CASSYEDRVNYGYTF
CDR3 DNA: TGTGCCAGCAGTTACGAGGACAGGGTAAACTATGGCTACACCTTC

D gene: .
V gene: TRBV23-1
clone size: many
J gene: TRBJ1-3
CDR3 protein: CASSQSGRCSGNTIYF
CDR3 DNA: TGCGCCAGCAGTCAATCGGGGCGTTGCTCTGGAAACACCATATATTTT

D gene: .
V gene: TRBV9
clone size: .
J gene: TRBJ1-6
CDR3 protein: CASSPTGRSYNSPLHF
CDR3 DNA: TGTGCCAGCAGCCCCACAGGGAGGTCCTATAATTCACCCCTCCACTTT

D gene: TRBD1
V gene: TRBV28
clone size: .
J gene: TRBJ1-2
CDR3 protein: CASTPGQEFYGYTF
CDR3 DNA: TGTGCCAGCACACCGGGACAGGAGTTCTATGGCTACACCTTC

D gene: TRBD1
V gene: TRBV4-1
clone size: many
J gene: TRBJ2-3
CDR3 protein: CASSQVTGGDRTDTQYF
CDR3 DNA: TGCGCCAGCAGCCAAGTGACAGGGGGCGACCGCACAGATACGCAGTATTTT

D gene: TRBD1
V gene: TRBV11-1
clone size: .
J gene: TRBJ2-4
CDR3 protein: CASSLGTGGKNIQYF
CDR3 DNA: TGTGCCAGCAGCTTAGGAACAGGGGGCAAAAACATTCAGTACTTC

D gene: .
V gene: TRBV11-3
clone size: .
J gene: TRBJ2-3
CDR3 protein: CASSLVRGTDTQYF
CDR3 DNA: TGTGCCAGCAGCTTAGTCAGGGGCACAGATACGCAGTATTTT

D gene: .
V gene: TRBV6-2/TRBV6-3
clone size: many
J gene: TRBJ2-7
CDR3 protein: CASSQGHPYEQYF
CDR3 DNA: TGTGCCAGCAGCCAGGGACATCCCTACGAGCAGTACTTC

D gene: TRBD1
V gene: TRBV5-1
clone size: .
J gene: TRBJ2-5
CDR3 protein: CASSRDRAQGTQYF
CDR3 DNA: TGCGCCAGCAGCAGGGACAGGGCCCAAGGGACCCAGTACTTC

D gene: .
V gene: TRBV4-1
clone size: many
J gene: TRBJ2-7
CDR3 protein: CASSRTRAGEQYF
CDR3 DNA: TGCGCCAGCAGCCGAACGAGGGCAGGGGAGCAGTACTTC

D gene: .
V gene: TRBV19
clone size: many
J gene: TRBJ1-2
CDR3 protein: CASNYARAHYGYTF
CDR3 DNA: TGTGCCAGTAATTATGCGCGGGCCCACTATGGCTACACCTTC

D gene: TRBD1
V gene: TRBV6-2/TRBV6-3
clone size: many
J gene: TRBJ1-2
CDR3 protein: CASSRDREYENYGYTF
CDR3 DNA: TGTGCCAGCAGTCGGGACAGGGAATATGAAAACTATGGCTACACCTTC

D gene: TRBD1
V gene: TRBV6-5
clone size: many
J gene: TRBJ2-7
CDR3 protein: CASRRTGSYEQYF
CDR3 DNA: TGTGCCAGCAGACGGACAGGGTCCTACGAGCAGTACTTC

D gene: TRBD1
V gene: TRBV15
clone size: .
J gene: TRBJ1-6
CDR3 protein: CATRVQGAINSPLHF
CDR3 DNA: TGTGCCACCAGGGTGCAGGGGGCGATTAATTCACCCCTCCACTTT

D gene: .
V gene: TRBV12-3/TRBV12-4
clone size: few
J gene: TRBJ1-5
CDR3 protein: CASSLDPVNQPQHF
CDR3 DNA: TGTGCCAGCAGTTTAGACCCAGTCAATCAGCCCCAGCATTTT

D gene: .
V gene: TRBV2
clone size: many
J gene: TRBJ1-3
CDR3 protein: CASSVTGTFGNTIYF
CDR3 DNA: TGTGCCAGCAGTGTGACGGGGACATTTGGAAACACCATATATTTT

D gene: .
V gene: TRBV9
clone size: .
J gene: TRBJ1-6
CDR3 protein: CASSATGITESPLHF
CDR3 DNA: TGTGCCAGCAGCGCAACAGGGATAACGGAGTCACCCCTCCACTTT

D gene: TRBD1
V gene: TRBV28
clone size: many
J gene: TRBJ1-5
CDR3 protein: CASSPTGVRQPQHF
CDR3 DNA: TGTGCCAGCAGTCCTACAGGGGTCAGGCAGCCCCAGCATTTT

D gene: .
V gene: TRBV4-2
clone size: .
J gene: TRBJ2-3
CDR3 protein: CASSQGFRGTDTQYF
CDR3 DNA: TGTGCCAGCAGCCAGGGGTTTCGGGGAACAGATACGCAGTATTTT

D gene: TRBD1
V gene: TRBV6-5
clone size: many
J gene: TRBJ1-2
CDR3 protein: CASTPAGTGYYTF
CDR3 DNA: TGTGCCAGCACCCCCGCCGGGACAGGATACTACACCTTC

D gene: .
V gene: TRBV12-3/TRBV12-4
clone size: .
J gene: TRBJ2-5
CDR3 protein: CASTRGGGGQETQYF
CDR3 DNA: TGTGCCAGCACTCGGGGTGGAGGCGGCCAAGAGACCCAGTACTTC

D gene: TRBD1
V gene: TRBV18
clone size: many
J gene: TRBJ2-7
CDR3 protein: CASSQTGTGFAEQYF
CDR3 DNA: TGTGCCAGCTCACAAACCGGGACAGGGTTCGCCGAGCAGTACTTC

D gene: .
V gene: TRBV11-1
clone size: .
J gene: TRBJ2-7
CDR3 protein: CASSSYSYEQYF
CDR3 DNA: TGTGCCAGCAGCTCCTACTCCTACGAGCAGTACTTC

D gene: TRBD2
V gene: TRBV2
clone size: many
J gene: TRBJ2-5
CDR3 protein: CASSAPSGGLGTQYF
CDR3 DNA: TGTGCCAGCAGTGCCCCTAGCGGGGGGCTGGGGACCCAGTACTTC

D gene: TRBD2
V gene: TRBV4-2
clone size: many
J gene: TRBJ2-7
CDR3 protein: CASSLGNGGALEQYF
CDR3 DNA: TGTGCCAGCAGCCTGGGGAACGGGGGGGCTCTCGAGCAGTACTTC

D gene: .
V gene: TRBV18
clone size: .
J gene: TRBJ1-6
CDR3 protein: CASSQGPPAPLHF
CDR3 DNA: TGTGCCAGCTCCCAAGGGCCCCCTGCACCCCTCCACTTT

D gene: .
V gene: TRBV29-1
clone size: few
J gene: TRBJ1-1
CDR3 protein: CSVFWRPGTEAFF
CDR3 DNA: TGCAGCGTTTTCTGGCGGCCCGGCACTGAAGCTTTCTTT

D gene: TRBD1
V gene: TRBV19
clone size: many
J gene: TRBJ2-7
CDR3 protein: CASDYSMVSRFPTFRPDRDEQYF
CDR3 DNA: TGTGCCAGTGACTATTCAATGGTCAGTCGGTTTCCGACCTTCCGCCCGGACAGGGACGAGCAGTACTTC

D gene: TRBD1
V gene: TRBV4-1
clone size: many
J gene: TRBJ2-5
CDR3 protein: CASSPGQGAVMQYF
CDR3 DNA: TGCGCCAGCAGCCCGGGACAGGGGGCGGTGATGCAGTACTTC

D gene: .
V gene: TRBV11-2
clone size: .
J gene: TRBJ1-6
CDR3 protein: CASSLRGAVNSPLHF
CDR3 DNA: TGTGCCAGCAGCTTGAGAGGGGCCGTTAATTCACCCCTCCACTTT

D gene: .
V gene: TRBV4-3
clone size: many
J gene: TRBJ2-5
CDR3 protein: CASSQDWGFTSMETQYF
CDR3 DNA: TGCGCCAGCAGCCAAGATTGGGGCTTTACCTCGATGGAGACCCAGTACTTC

D gene: TRBD2
V gene: TRBV15
clone size: .
J gene: TRBJ2-5
CDR3 protein: CATSSRTSGGGETQYF
CDR3 DNA: TGTGCCACCAGCTCAAGGACTAGCGGGGGCGGTGAGACCCAGTACTTC

D gene: TRBD1
V gene: TRBV30
clone size: .
J gene: TRBJ2-7
CDR3 protein: CAWSPDRGHYEQYF
CDR3 DNA: TGTGCCTGGAGCCCCGACAGGGGGCACTACGAGCAGTACTTC